The 13 T cell receptor beta chains below come from one sample, sequenced in a study of T cells after yellow fever vaccination. TCRdb passed the 5' RACE reads through MiXCR, listing each CDR3 protein once. The top ten clones hold around 22% of a sample with over 300,000 distinct CDR3 sequences, 3% to 4.5% of them seen once. The sequencing used PBMCs, collected on the day of the yellow fever booster vaccination. The receptors here all came from a man between 18 and 35 years old who received the YFV17D yellow fever vaccine.

This clonotype was recorded at least ten times. The chain recombines TRBV11-3 with TRBJ2-1; 10 bases map to TRBD1. V gave up 5 bases and J gave up 11 bases; unmatched junction bases: 12. CDR1 is SGHNT, CDR2 YENEEA, per germline. The CDR3 is 15 amino acids. In DNA form, the CDR3 reads TGTGCCAGCAGCGCCGGGACAGGGGCCCGCGGCAAGCAGTTCTTC. Protein: CASSAGTGARGKQFF.

This clonotype was seen ten or more times. This chain links TRBV7-9 with TRBJ2-7; 8 nucleotides align to TRBD1. The V gene end was trimmed by 7 bases and the J gene end by 11 bases; junction bases not matched to a gene: 13. Per germline, CDR1 SEHNR and CDR2 FQNEAQ (reference sequence). The CDR3 length is 13 residues. Here the CDR3 reads CASTISGQGKEYF. CDR3 nucleotides: TGTGCCAGCACCATATCCGGACAGGGAAAAGAGTACTTC.

The genes are TRBV20-1 and TRBJ2-5, with D possibly matching TRBD2 (6 bases). Looked up from germline, CDR1 is DFQATT and CDR2 is SNEGSKA (reference sequence). The length of the CDR3 is 15 residues. The CDR3 protein is CGGIRGTVKKETQYF. CDR3 in DNA: TGCGGCGGTATACGGGGGACGGTTAAAAAAGAGACCCAGTACTTC.

This chain connects TRBV5-1 to TRBJ1-2; D not certain. CDR1 is SGHRS and CDR2 is YFSETQ in the germline V gene. The V end was cut by 4 bases, the J end by 6 bases, with 22 bases between. The CDR3 sequence is 16 residues long. The CDR3 nucleotides are TGCGCCAGCAGCCCCGAGGCCGTGACCAGCCCCCATGGCTACACCTTC. This translates into CASSPEAVTSPHGYTF.

The chain employs TRBV7-2 and TRBJ2-5, with 11 bases that match TRBD2. TRBJ2-1 explains the end of the DNA better; the J call may be wrong. The CDR3 is 16 residues long. Germline V lookup: CDR1 SGHTA, CDR2 FQGNSA. CDR3 residues: CASSLERLAGLGEQFF. In nucleotides, the CDR3 is TGTGCCAGCAGCTTAGAAAGACTAGCGGGGTTGGGGGAGCAGTTCTTC.

This clonotype was recorded at least ten times. J is TRBJ2-2 and V is TRBV7-2, with D perhaps TRBD1 or TRBD2 (5 bases each). The V gene lost 4 bases and the J gene lost 1 base, with 10 bases spanning the gap. The CDR3 contains 15 residues. Germline V gene sequence: CDR1 SGHTA, CDR2 FQGNSA. The CDR3 protein is CASSSRDRNTGELFF. The CDR3 region has the DNA TGTGCCAGCAGCTCCCGGGACCGGAACACCGGGGAGCTGTTTTTT.

This clonotype was picked up many times. One junction end disagrees with the germline gene, perhaps due to a read error. The rearrangement links TRBV7-7 to TRBJ2-5; no reliable D call. Germline V CDR1 and CDR2: SSHAT, FNYEAQ (reference sequence). There are 13 residues in the CDR3. The CDR3 DNA sequence: TGTGCTAGCAGCCGCGGACACCAAGAGACCCAGTACTTC. Its protein product is CASSRGHQETQYF. Full variable domain (outside the CDR3, taken from reference TRBV7-7 and TRBJ2-5): GAGVSQSPRYKVTKRGQDVTLRCDPISSHATLYWYQQALGQGPEFLTYFNYEAQPDKSGLPSDRFSAERPEGSISTLTIQRTEQRDSAMYRCASSRGHQETQYFGPGTRLLVL.

This clonotype occurred a few times. The chain combines TRBV12-3 or TRBV12-4 with TRBJ1-1; D is uncertain. Trimming shortened V by 7 bases and J by 11 bases, and 23 bases separated the two germline ends. The CDR3 totals 14 residues. The CDR3 region has the DNA TGTGCCAGCAATACCGCAGGAGACATTGGTGATGCTTTCTTT. It yields the protein CASNTAGDIGDAFF.

Ten or more counts support this clonotype. The chain recombines TRBV4-1 with TRBJ1-2; D remains unclear. Trimming took off 0 bases at V and 5 bases at J, with 13 bases between the two ends. The CDR3 loop spans 15 amino acids. Germline V gives CDR1 MGHRA, CDR2 YSYEKL. In nucleotides, the CDR3 is TGCGCCAGCAGCCAAGAAACGGACCCAGGATATGGCTACACCTTC. Translated: CASSQETDPGYGYTF.

The chain links TRBV5-1 to TRBJ2-5; the match to TRBD1 covers 7 bases. The J segment lost 5 bases and the V segment lost 5 bases, leaving 9 bases of the junction unmatched. Germline V gives CDR1 SGHRS, CDR2 YFSETQ. The CDR3 runs to 14 residues. The CDR3 reads CASSVGAGGETQYF. In nucleotides, the CDR3 is TGCGCCAGCAGTGTAGGGGCAGGGGGTGAGACCCAGTACTTC.

This clonotype was seen ten or more times. The chain is built from TRBV20-1 and TRBJ2-1; 7 bases are shared with TRBD2. CDR3 size: 14 residues. J was trimmed by 2 bases and V by 3 bases; bases with no gene match: 4. Germline-derived CDR1 and CDR2 are DFQATT and SNEGSKA (reference sequence). In DNA, the CDR3 is TGCAGTGCTAGCGGGGGGACGACCTACAATGAGCAGTTCTTC. It translates to CSASGGTTYNEQFF.

This clonotype was picked up many times. V gene TRBV19 combines with J gene TRBJ2-7; 9 positions match TRBD1. Trimming at V came to 3 bases and at J to 3 bases, leaving 6 bases not matched to a gene. The CDR3 runs 15 residues. CDR1 and CDR2 (germline): LNHDA, SQIVND (reference sequence). For the CDR3, the DNA is TGTGCCAGTAGTATTTACAGGGGGCAACTCTACGAGCAGTACTTC. Its protein is CASSIYRGQLYEQYF.

This clonotype was counted many times. The genes are TRBV5-1 and TRBJ2-5, with D perhaps TRBD1 (6 bases). The V and J ends lost 4 bases and 1 base respectively, with 11 bases between them. The CDR3 has 14 residues. Looked up from germline, CDR1 is SGHRS and CDR2 is YFSETQ. DNA for the CDR3: TGCGCCAGCAGCACCGGGACACTCCAAGAGACCCAGTACTTC. It translates to CASSTGTLQETQYF.